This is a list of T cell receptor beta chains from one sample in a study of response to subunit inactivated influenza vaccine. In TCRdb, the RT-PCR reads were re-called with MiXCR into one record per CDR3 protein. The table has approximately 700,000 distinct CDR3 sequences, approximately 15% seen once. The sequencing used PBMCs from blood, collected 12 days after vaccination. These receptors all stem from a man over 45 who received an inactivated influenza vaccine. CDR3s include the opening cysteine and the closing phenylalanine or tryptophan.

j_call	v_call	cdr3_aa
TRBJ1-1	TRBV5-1	CASSLASETGNTEAFF
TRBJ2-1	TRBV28	CASSPGLAGVEEQFF
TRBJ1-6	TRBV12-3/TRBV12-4	CASSSGGTSSYNSPLHF
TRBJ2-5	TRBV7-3	CASSFSSGETQYF
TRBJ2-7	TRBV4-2	CASSRYSSGRITYEQYF
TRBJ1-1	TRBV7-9	CASSSYRGNTEAFF
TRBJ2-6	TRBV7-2	CANSLVLPGANVLTF
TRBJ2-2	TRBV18	CASSLSTRNTGELFF
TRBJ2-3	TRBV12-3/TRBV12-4	CASSLSGAAPDTQYF
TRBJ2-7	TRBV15	CATSADQGYEQYF
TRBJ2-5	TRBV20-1	CSATTGQETQYF
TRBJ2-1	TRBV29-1	CSVAFRSSYNEQFF
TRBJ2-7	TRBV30	CAWSVTGRGWEQYF
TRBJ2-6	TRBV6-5	CASSYSTFSGSSGANVLTF
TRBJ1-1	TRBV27	CASSSHTGETEAFF
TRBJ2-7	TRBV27	CASMRQASSYEQYF
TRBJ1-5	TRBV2	CASTPGQGAQPQHF
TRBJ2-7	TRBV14	CASSQDPFTTGAYEQYF
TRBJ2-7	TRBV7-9	CASSLGQGTYEQYF
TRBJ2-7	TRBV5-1	CASSRTSGSYEQYF
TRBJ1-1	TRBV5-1	CASSLAPWVTEAFF
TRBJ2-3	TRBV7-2	CASSLPILAPNTQYF
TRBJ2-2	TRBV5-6	CASSFSPSGTGELFF
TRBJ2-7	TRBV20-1	CSADQDSYYEQYF
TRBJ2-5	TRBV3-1	CASSQDGVRVGTQYF
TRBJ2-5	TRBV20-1	CSARIGGGETQYF
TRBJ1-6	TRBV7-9	CASSLVGEWANSPLHF